The clone carrying this T cell receptor beta chain has only one observation. The antigen is not known. This sample was included in a study of cytomegalovirus exposure and HLA in healthy donors. Overall study results and limits: Likely technical artifact: a cluster of highly shared sequence variants. In a later analysis, donors in an Asian-associated ancestry cluster reportedly had fewer N-insertions in productive TCRs than the cohort mean.

J gave up 3 bases and V 2 bases, and 0 bases lay outside the gene matches. Germline V gene data show CDR1 as SGHTA and CDR2 as FQGNSA. CDR3 length: 14 amino acids. The study ran its PCR with 60 Vbeta and 13 Jbeta primers. The assay was immunoSEQ multiplex PCR, and TCRdb's table has in-frame clones only and misses some. The repertoire holds approximately 150,000 clones, with roughly 80% as singletons. The source material was PBMCs. This rearrangement joins TRBV7-2 to TRBJ2-1; 8 bases fit TRBD2. This receptor was obtained from a woman aged 45-59 years in good health and CMV-seronegative. CDR3 sequence reads: CASSLTSGYNEQFF. CDR3 in DNA: TGTGCCAGCAGCTTAACTAGCGGCTACAATGAGCAGTTCTTC.